This T cell receptor (beta chain) stems from a study of blood T cell repertoires in COVID-19. TCRdb's table, derived via immunoSEQ multiplex PCR, lists solely in-frame clones and lacks some. The sample lists under 200,000 clones, roughly 80% occurring once. Sequencing was done on a sample of peripheral blood. This TCR derives from a man aged 55 to 70 with acute or convalescent COVID-19.

For the CDR3, the DNA is TGTGCCACCGGGGGGACCGCTGGAAACACCATATATTTT. Translation: CATGGTAGNTIYF. V and J are TRBV24-1 and TRBJ1-3; tentative D call: TRBD1 (5 bases). The CDR3 loop spans 13 amino acids. The germline V gene has CDR1 KGHDR and CDR2 SFDVKD. The germline V and J ends were trimmed by 9 bases and 2 bases, with 10 bases remaining between them.